The clone carrying this TCR beta chain showed up just a few times. This specimen comes from a study of blood T cell repertoires in COVID-19. Germline assignment: CDR1 MGHDK and CDR2 SYGVNS. The V end lost 3 bases, the J end lost 10 bases, and 21 bases lay between the germline ends. The CDR3 loop spans 16 amino acids. Assay: immunoSEQ multiplex PCR; the TCRdb copy retains only in-frame clones and omits some. The sample holds around 400,000 clones, about 89% seen once. The source is a middle-aged man with acute or convalescent COVID-19. The chain uses TRBV25-1 and TRBJ1-4; TRBD1 is a possible D gene (5 bases). The sample comprised peripheral blood. The CDR3 region has the DNA TGTGCCAGCAGTGACCCCCGGACACCAATAAACGGAAAACTGTTTTTT. This translates into CASSDPRTPINGKLFF.